This is a list of T cell receptor beta chains from one sample in a study of T-cell reconstitution after alpha-beta-depleted transplantation in children. MiXCR, run by TCRdb on the PCR reads, gives a single entry per CDR3 protein. The sample has 500,000 to 650,000 distinct CDR3 sequences; approximately 13% are singletons. Here the sequenced sample was PBMCs, mostly from graft donor cells, taken 360 days after TCRalphabeta/CD19-depleted stem cell transplant. The source of these receptors is a male patient younger than 18 who had a stem cell transplant for acute myeloid leukemia, so the T cells may come from the graft donor. Both conserved end residues are part of each CDR3. Fields, in order: V gene, J gene, CDR3 protein.

TRBV12-3/TRBV12-4	TRBJ2-2	CASSSRDPGHGELFF
TRBV18	TRBJ2-7	CASSPVFDANGEQYF
TRBV6-5	TRBJ2-7	CASSYPEKWVYEQYF
TRBV12-3/TRBV12-4	TRBJ2-1	CASSLAPQGIDNEQFF
TRBV11-1	TRBJ1-2	CASSMTRMDGYTF
TRBV7-9	TRBJ2-7	CASSLEGQGHSF
TRBV4-2	TRBJ2-7	CASSQRGPYEQYF
TRBV6-2/TRBV6-3	TRBJ2-1	CASSPNMVLTYNEQFF
TRBV12-3/TRBV12-4	TRBJ2-7	CASSFGWAGPYEQYF
TRBV27	TRBJ2-7	CASSYSGTFLYEQYF
TRBV28	TRBJ2-3	CATPRGGTDTQYF
TRBV4-2	TRBJ2-3	CASSQIPLAGVGDTQYF
TRBV14	TRBJ2-7	CASSQVRGLHEQYF
TRBV20-1	TRBJ2-1	CSASIGQTVLEQFF
TRBV5-1	TRBJ2-7	CASSLFGTSPVYEQYF
TRBV29-1	TRBJ1-1	CSVGRARVNTEAFF
TRBV7-8	TRBJ2-7	CASSLLSSGNSYEQYF
TRBV20-1	TRBJ2-3	CSARGGGGRTDTQYF
TRBV5-8	TRBJ2-5	CASSLGLAGDETQYF
TRBV24-1	TRBJ2-1	CATSDPGTSSYNEQFF
TRBV20-1	TRBJ2-3	CSAPRRDISTDTQYF
TRBV5-1	TRBJ2-7	CASSSGLADLRQYF
TRBV6-2/TRBV6-3	TRBJ2-4	CASSYSRIGSRGIREKNIQYF
TRBV28	TRBJ2-7	CASKPGSGTDVQYF
TRBV7-9	TRBJ1-1	CASSHRGTEAFF
TRBV7-6	TRBJ2-2	CASSRRSPGQGDTGELFF